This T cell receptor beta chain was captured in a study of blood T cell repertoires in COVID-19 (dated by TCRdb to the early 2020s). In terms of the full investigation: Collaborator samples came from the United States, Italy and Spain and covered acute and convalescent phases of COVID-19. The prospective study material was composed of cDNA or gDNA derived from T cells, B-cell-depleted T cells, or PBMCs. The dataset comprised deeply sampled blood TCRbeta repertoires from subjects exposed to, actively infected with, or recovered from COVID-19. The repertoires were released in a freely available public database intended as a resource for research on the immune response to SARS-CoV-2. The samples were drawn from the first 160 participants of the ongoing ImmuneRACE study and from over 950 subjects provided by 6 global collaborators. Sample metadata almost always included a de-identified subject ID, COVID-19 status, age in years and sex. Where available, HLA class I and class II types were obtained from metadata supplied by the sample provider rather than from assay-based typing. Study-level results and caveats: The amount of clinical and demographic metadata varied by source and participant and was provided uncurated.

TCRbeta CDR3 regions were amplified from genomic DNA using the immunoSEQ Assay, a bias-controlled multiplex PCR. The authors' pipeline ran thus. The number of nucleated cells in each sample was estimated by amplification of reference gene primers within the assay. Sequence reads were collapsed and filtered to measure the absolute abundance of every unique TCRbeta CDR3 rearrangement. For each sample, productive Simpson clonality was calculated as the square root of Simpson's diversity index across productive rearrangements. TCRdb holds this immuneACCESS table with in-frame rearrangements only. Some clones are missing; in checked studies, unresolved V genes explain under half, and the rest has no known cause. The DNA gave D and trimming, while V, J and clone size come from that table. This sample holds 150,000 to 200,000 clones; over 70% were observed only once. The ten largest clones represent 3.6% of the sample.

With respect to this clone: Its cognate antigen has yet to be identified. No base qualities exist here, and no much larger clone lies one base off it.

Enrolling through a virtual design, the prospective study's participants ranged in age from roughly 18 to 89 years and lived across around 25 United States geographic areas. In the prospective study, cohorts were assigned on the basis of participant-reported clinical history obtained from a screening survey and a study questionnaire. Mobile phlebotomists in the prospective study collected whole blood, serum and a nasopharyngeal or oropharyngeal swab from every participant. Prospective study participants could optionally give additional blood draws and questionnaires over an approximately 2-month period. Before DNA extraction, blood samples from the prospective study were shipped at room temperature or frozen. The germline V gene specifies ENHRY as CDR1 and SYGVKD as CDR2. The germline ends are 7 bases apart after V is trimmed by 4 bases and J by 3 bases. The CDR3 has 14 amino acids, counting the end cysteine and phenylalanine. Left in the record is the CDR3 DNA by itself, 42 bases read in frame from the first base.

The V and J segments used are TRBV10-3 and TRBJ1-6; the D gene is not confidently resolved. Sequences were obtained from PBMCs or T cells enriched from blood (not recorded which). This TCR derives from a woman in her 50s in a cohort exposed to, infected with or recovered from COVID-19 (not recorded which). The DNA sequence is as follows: TGTGCCATCAGTGGAGCAGGCTATAATTCACCCCTCCACTTT. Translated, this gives CAISGAGYNSPLHF.